This T cell receptor (beta chain) was identified during a study of blood T cell repertoires in COVID-19. Across the study: PBMCs, B-cell-depleted T cells, or T cells were the source of the cDNA or gDNA that made up the material.

TCRdb's copy holds only in-frame clones and misses some; the assay was immunoSEQ multiplex PCR. The sample consists of some 270,000 clones, 70% to 90% of them appearing once. This CDR3 contains 15 residues. Germline CDR1 and CDR2: MNHEY and SVGAGI. Trimming cost V 1 base and J 0 bases, with 9 bases left between them. Assignments of participants to cohorts depended upon their own reported clinical history. Two consecutive negative NP/OP PCR tests, clearance, or resolved symptoms defined Cohort 3 recovery. The sample taken for sequencing was PBMCs or T cells enriched from blood (not recorded which). The J gene is TRBJ1-1, the V gene TRBV6-5; a possible D gene is TRBD1 (6 bases). The sequence derives from a woman in her twenties or thirties who had recovered from COVID-19. CDR3 protein: CASSYLDRLNTEAFF. The CDR3 nucleotides read TGTGCCAGCAGTTACTTGGACAGACTGAACACTGAAGCTTTCTTT.